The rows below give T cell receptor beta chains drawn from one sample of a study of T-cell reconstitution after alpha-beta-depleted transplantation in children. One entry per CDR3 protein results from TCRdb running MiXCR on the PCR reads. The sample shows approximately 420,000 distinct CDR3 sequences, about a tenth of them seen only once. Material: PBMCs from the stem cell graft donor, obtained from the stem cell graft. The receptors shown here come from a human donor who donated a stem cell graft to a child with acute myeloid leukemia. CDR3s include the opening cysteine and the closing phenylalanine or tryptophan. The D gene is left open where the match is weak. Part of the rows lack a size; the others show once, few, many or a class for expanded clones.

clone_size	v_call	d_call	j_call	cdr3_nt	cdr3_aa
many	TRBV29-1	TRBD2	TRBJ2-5	TGCAGCGTCTATAGCGGGAGCATAAAGGAGACCCAGTACTTC	CSVYSGSIKETQYF
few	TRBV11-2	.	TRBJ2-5	TGTGCCAGCAGCTTCAGAGGGCTCCAAGAGACCCAGTACTTC	CASSFRGLQETQYF
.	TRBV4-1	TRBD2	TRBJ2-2	TGCGCCAGCAGCCAAAGACTAGCGCCCAACACCGGGGAGCTGTTTTTT	CASSQRLAPNTGELFF
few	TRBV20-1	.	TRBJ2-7	TGCAGTGCTAGATCAGGAAGGGTCGCCTACGAGCAGTACTTC	CSARSGRVAYEQYF
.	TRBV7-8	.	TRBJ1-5	TGTGCCAGCAGCTTGACCAGGGTACTTAGCAATCAGCCCCAGCATTTT	CASSLTRVLSNQPQHF
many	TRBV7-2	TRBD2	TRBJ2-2	TGTGCCAGCAGTAGTAATAGCGGGAGGGCCGAAACCGGGGAGCTGTTTTTT	CASSSNSGRAETGELFF
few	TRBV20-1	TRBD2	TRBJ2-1	TGCAGTGCTTTGCGGGGGGGCATGGGTCATGAGCAGTTCTTC	CSALRGGMGHEQFF
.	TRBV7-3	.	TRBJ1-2	TGTGCCAGCAGCATTAGGAGGGGGGATGGCTACACCTTC	CASSIRRGDGYTF
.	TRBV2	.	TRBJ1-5	TGTGCCAGCAGTGAAGGCCTTGTGGGGAATCAGCCCCAGCATTTT	CASSEGLVGNQPQHF
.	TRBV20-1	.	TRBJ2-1	TGCAGTGCCGCCATCGCGGGCCTATACAATGAGCAGTTCTTC	CSAAIAGLYNEQFF
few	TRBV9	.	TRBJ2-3	TGTGCCAGTAGCCCCCCTGCAGGGGGCACAGATACGCAGTATTTT	CASSPPAGGTDTQYF
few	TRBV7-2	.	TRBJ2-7	TGTGCCAGCAGCTTGACTGTTACCTACGAGCAGTACTTC	CASSLTVTYEQYF
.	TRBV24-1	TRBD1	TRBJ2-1	TGTGCCACCAGTGACCCCGGACAGGGGAATAACAATGAGCAGTTCTTC	CATSDPGQGNNNEQFF
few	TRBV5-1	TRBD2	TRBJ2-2	TGCGCCAGCAGCCAAGCGACTAGCGGGATTCACACCGGGGAGCTGTTTTTT	CASSQATSGIHTGELFF
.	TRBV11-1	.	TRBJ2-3	TGTGCCAGCAGCGGCTTCGGGAGCCCCACAGATACGCAGTATTTT	CASSGFGSPTDTQYF
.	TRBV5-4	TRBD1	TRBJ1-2	TGTGCCAGCAGCTTTGAGGGGGCGCGAGGTGGCTACACCTTC	CASSFEGARGGYTF
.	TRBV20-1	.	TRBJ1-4	TGCAGTGCTTCGGCAGAGACTAATGAAAAACTGTTTTTT	CSASAETNEKLFF
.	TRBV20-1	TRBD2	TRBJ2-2	TGCAGTGCTCGGCGGGCTAGCGGTACCGGGGAGCTGTTTTTT	CSARRASGTGELFF
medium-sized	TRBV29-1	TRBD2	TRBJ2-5	TGCAGCGTTCGGGGGGTCGGGTACCAAGAGACCCAGTACTTC	CSVRGVGYQETQYF
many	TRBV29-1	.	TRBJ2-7	TGCAGCGGCGGGACAGATACTTGGGAGCAGTACTTC	CSGGTDTWEQYF
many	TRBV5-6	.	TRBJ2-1	TGTGCCAGCAGACTCGGTGGGGGGCTCAGGGACAATGAGCAGTTCTTC	CASRLGGGLRDNEQFF
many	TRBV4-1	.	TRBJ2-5	TGCGCCAGCAGCCAAGCTAGTACCGATGAAGAGACCCAGTACTTC	CASSQASTDEETQYF
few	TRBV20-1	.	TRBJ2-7	TGCAGTGCTAACGGAAACCTCTACGAGCAGTACTTC	CSANGNLYEQYF
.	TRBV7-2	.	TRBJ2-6	TGTGCCAGCAGCTTATTCAACTCTGGGGCCAACGTCCTGACTTTC	CASSLFNSGANVLTF
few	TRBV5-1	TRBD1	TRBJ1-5	TGCGCCAGCAGCTTGGAAGGGACAGATAATCAGCCCCAGCATTTT	CASSLEGTDNQPQHF
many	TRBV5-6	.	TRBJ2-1	TGTGCCAGCAGCACAATTCATGAGCAGTTCTTC	CASSTIHEQFF
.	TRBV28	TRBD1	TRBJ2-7	TGTGCCAGCAGTAGCCGGGACAGGGACTACGAGCAGTACTTC	CASSSRDRDYEQYF
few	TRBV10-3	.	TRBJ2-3	TGTGCCATCAGTGAAAGCGGGTCCGCAGATACGCAGTATTTT	CAISESGSADTQYF
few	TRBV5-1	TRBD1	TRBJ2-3	TGCGCCAGTTTGCCTCCGGGACAGGGGGTCGATACGCAGTATTTT	CASLPPGQGVDTQYF
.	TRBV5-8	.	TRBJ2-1	TGTGCCAGCAGCTTGGGACAGGGAGGGGACAATGAGCAGTTCTTC	CASSLGQGGDNEQFF
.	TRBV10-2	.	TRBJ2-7	TGCGCCAGCAGTGAGTCTCGCCCCGTGGGGGTTTTAGACGAGCAGTACTTC	CASSESRPVGVLDEQYF
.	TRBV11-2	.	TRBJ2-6	TGTGCCAGCAGCTTGTCCCCCCGCTCTGGGGCCAACGTCCTGACTTTC	CASSLSPRSGANVLTF
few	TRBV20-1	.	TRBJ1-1	TGCAGTGCTAGAGATCGGAGGGGAGCAGCGAACACTGAAGCTTTCTTT	CSARDRRGAANTEAFF
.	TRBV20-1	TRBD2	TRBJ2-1	TGCAGTGCTATGAGACTAGCGGGACGAAACTCCTACAATGAGCAGTTCTTC	CSAMRLAGRNSYNEQFF
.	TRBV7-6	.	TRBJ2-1	TGTGCCAGCAGCTCCTTACAGCAGAGCTCCTACAATGAGCAGTTCTTC	CASSSLQQSSYNEQFF
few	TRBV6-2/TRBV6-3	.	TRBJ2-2	TGTGCCAGCCAGACCGGGACGGATACGAACACCGGGGAGCTGTTTTTT	CASQTGTDTNTGELFF
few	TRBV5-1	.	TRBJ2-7	TGCGCCAGCAGCCAACGTCCAGACAATGACGAGCAGTACTTC	CASSQRPDNDEQYF
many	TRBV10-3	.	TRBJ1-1	TGTGCCATCAGGCCACAGGAGGGGAACACTGAAGCTTTCTTT	CAIRPQEGNTEAFF
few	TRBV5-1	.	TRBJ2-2	TGCGCCAGCAGCACAAGGACGGTTTCGGAAACCGGGGAGCTGTTTTTT	CASSTRTVSETGELFF
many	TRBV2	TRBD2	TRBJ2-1	TGTGCCAGCAGTGAACGGACAGGGAAGGTTGGGACTAGCGCCGGCGGATACAATGAGCAGTTCTTC	CASSERTGKVGTSAGGYNEQFF
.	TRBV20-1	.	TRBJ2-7	TGCAGTGTTGCCTCGAGCTCCTACGAGCAGTACTTC	CSVASSSYEQYF
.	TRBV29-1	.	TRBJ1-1	TGCAGCGGAGACCCTGCTCCGGGACGGGGAAACACTGAAGCTTTCTTT	CSGDPAPGRGNTEAFF
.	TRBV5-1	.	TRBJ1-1	TGCGCCAGCAGCGCGGGACGGAAAAACACTGAAGCTTTCTTT	CASSAGRKNTEAFF
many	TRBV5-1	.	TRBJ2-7	TGCGCCAGCAGCACCGGGACACCCTACGAGCAGTACTTC	CASSTGTPYEQYF
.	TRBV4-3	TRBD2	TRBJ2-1	TGCGCCAGCAGCCAAGGGACTAGCGGGATCTATGAGCAGTTCTTC	CASSQGTSGIYEQFF
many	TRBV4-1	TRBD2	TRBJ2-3	TGCGCCAGCAGCCAAGATTGGGGGGGGAAGACAGATACGCAGTATTTT	CASSQDWGGKTDTQYF
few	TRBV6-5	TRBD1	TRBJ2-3	TGTGCCAGCAGTTACACCCCGGGACAGGGCACAGATACGCAGTATTTT	CASSYTPGQGTDTQYF
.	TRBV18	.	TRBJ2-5	TGTGCCAGCTCACCTGGAGAAGAGACCCAGTACTTC	CASSPGEETQYF
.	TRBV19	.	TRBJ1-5	TGTGCCAGTAGTGTTGCAGGGAATCAGCCCCAGCATTTT	CASSVAGNQPQHF
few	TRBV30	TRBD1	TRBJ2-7	TGTGCCTGGAGTCAGGGGGTCTCCTACGAGCAGTACTTC	CAWSQGVSYEQYF
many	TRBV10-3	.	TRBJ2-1	TGTGCCGCCCGAGACGGCTACAATGAGCAGTTCTTC	CAARDGYNEQFF
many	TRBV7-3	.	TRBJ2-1	TGTGCCAGCAGCCCAGCGGGTTACAATGAGCAGTTCTTC	CASSPAGYNEQFF
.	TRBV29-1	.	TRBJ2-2	TGCAGCGTCAGGGTCACCGGGGAGCTGTTTTTT	CSVRVTGELFF
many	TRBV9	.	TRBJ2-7	TGTGCCAGCAGCACCGGACAGAACTACGAGCAGTACTTC	CASSTGQNYEQYF
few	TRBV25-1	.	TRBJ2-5	TGTGCCAGCAGTGAATCGGGCCCGCGGGAGACCCAGTACTTC	CASSESGPRETQYF
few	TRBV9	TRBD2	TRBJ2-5	TGTGCCAGCAGCGAATCCATTGGGACTAGCAAACAAGAGACCCAGTACTTC	CASSESIGTSKQETQYF